The clone carrying this TCR beta chain was recorded at least ten times. Its specificity is not known. Original analysis: Construction of a distant-metastasis classifier for papillary thyroid cancer relied on CDR3 differences across clinicopathological groups. TCRdb re-clonotyped the PCR reads via MiXCR. Clone size and V and J calls follow TCRdb, not the original study. Here the sample spans 25,000 to 30,000 clones, around 16% being singletons. This sample was taken from a study of metastatic and nonmetastatic thyroid tumors. Study-wide context: From malignant and benign thyroid patients, repertoires in blood and in tumor or nodule tissue were compared. Study results and caveats: Malignant thyroid tumors reportedly had TCR beta diversity that was significantly higher than in benign nodules, in blood and tumor.

V trimming: 3 bases; J trimming: 2 bases; junction bases outside the gene matches: 3. CDR1 and CDR2 (germline): SGHTA, FQGTGA. CDR3 length equals 15 residues. Before thyroid surgery, none of the patients had received any treatment. This receptor was obtained from a female donor with papillary thyroid cancer or a benign thyroid nodule (not recorded which). Some clones in this sample may be carry-over from other donors' samples. V and J are TRBV7-3 and TRBJ2-5; 10 bases are a match to TRBD1. The sequenced sample consisted of blood. The chain's CDR3 is CASSFDRGPQETQYF. The CDR3 DNA sequence: TGTGCCAGCAGCTTCGACAGGGGGCCGCAAGAGACCCAGTACTTC.